This T cell receptor beta chain was found in a study of vaccination and CD4 T cells after COVID-19. Turning to the study itself: Median time from second vaccine dose to sampling was 60 to 80 days (14 to 241).

The treatment denotes: roughly 11-day PBMC culture with coronavirus spike peptide pools or control peptides (ViraFEST assay). Samples of CD4+ T cells were obtained from the unexposed donor before the COVID-19 pandemic (2011-2018). Details on this clonotype: The antigen remains unidentified.

Trimming took 6 bases from V and 3 from J; bases not matched to a gene: 21. The CDR3 consists of 19 residues. CDR1 and CDR2 (germline): DFQATT, SNEGSKA (reference sequence). Cultured CD4+ T cell DNA was sequenced using the Oncomine TCR Beta short-read assay. In TCRdb, the PCR reads were re-called with MiXCR into one record per CDR3 protein. The data hold about 5,700 distinct CDR3 sequences, with approximately 40% observed a single time. The chain has TRBV20-1 and TRBJ1-3; 9 bases align to TRBD1. The receptor's source is a human donor in good health. The material sequenced was CD4+ T cells from blood, cultured in vitro. The CDR3 coding sequence is TGCAGTGCCTTCGTGCGGGGACAGGGATATAGATCGAGTGGAAACACCATATATTTT. The encoded protein is CSAFVRGQGYRSSGNTIYF.